This T cell receptor (beta chain) stems from a study of blood T cell repertoires in COVID-19. Study context: Samples came from the United States, Italy and Spain, spanning acute and convalescent COVID-19. Sample material is recorded as cDNA or gDNA derived from T cells, B-cell-depleted T cells, or PBMCs.

CDR3 size: 13 residues. Germline V gene sequence: CDR1 MGHRA, CDR2 YSYEKL. Trimming cost V 6 bases and J 4 bases, with 12 bases left between them. Per the original methods: Estimation of nucleated cell counts relied on the amplification of reference gene primers. The table came from immunoSEQ multiplex PCR; TCRdb's copy has only in-frame clones and leaves some out. That table supplies the V and J calls and clone size; D and trimming were determined from the DNA. The sample includes about 76,000 clones, around 86% of them seen just once. Sequenced: peripheral blood. This chain joins TRBV4-1 and TRBJ1-1; D might be TRBD1 (6 bases). The sequence was collected from a human donor in a cohort sampled during active COVID-19. The CDR3 DNA reads as TGCGCCAGCAGACCGGACAGTACCACTGAAGCTTTCTTT. Translated: CASRPDSTTEAFF.